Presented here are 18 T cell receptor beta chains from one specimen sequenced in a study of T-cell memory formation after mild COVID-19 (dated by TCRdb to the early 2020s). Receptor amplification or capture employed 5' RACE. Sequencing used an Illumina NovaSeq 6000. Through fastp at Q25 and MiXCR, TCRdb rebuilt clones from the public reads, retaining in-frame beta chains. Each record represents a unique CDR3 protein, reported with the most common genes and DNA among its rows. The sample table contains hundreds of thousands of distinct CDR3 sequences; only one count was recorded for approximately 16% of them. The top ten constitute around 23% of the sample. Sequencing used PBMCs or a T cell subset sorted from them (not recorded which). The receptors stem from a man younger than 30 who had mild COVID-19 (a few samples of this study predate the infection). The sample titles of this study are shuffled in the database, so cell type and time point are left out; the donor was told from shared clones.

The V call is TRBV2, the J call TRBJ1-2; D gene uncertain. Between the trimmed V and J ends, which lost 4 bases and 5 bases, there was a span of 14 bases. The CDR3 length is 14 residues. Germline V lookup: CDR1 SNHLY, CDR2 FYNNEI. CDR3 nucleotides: TGTGCCAGCAGTGCGCGGGTACGGATTTATGGCTACACCTTC. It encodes CASSARVRIYGYTF.

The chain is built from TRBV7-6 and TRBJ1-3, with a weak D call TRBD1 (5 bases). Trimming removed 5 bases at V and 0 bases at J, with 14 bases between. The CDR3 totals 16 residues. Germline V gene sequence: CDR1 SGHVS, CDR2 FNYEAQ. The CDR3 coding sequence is TGTGCCAGCAGCACCCCGGGGCCGCCCTCTGGAAACACCATATATTTT. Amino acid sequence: CASSTPGPPSGNTIYF.

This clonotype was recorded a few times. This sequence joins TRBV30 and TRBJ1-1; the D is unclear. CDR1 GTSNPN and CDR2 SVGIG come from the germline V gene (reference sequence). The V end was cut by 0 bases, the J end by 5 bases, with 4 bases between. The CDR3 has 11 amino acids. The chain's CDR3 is CAWSVFTEAFF. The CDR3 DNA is TGTGCCTGGAGTGTTTTTACTGAAGCTTTCTTT.

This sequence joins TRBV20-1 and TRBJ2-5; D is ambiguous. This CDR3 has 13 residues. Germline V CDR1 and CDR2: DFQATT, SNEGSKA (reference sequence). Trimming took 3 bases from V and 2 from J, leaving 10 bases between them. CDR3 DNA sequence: TGCAGTGCTAGCCGACAACCACAAGAGACCCAGTACTTC. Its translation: CSASRQPQETQYF.

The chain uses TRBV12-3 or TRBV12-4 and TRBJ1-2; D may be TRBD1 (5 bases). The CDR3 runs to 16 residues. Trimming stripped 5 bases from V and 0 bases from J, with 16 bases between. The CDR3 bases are TGTGCCAGCAGTCCCGGGACGGCTAAAGCTAACTATGGCTACACCTTC. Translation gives CASSPGTAKANYGYTF.

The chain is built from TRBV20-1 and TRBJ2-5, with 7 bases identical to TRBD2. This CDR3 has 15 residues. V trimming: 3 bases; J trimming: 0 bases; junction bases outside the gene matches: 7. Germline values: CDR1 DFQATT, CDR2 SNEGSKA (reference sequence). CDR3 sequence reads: CSARLAEEHQETQYF. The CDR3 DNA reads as TGCAGTGCTAGGCTAGCGGAAGAACACCAAGAGACCCAGTACTTC.

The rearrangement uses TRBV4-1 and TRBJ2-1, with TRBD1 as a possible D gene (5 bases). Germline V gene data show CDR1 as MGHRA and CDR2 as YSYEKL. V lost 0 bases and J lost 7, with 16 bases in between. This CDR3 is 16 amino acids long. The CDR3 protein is CASSQDTRQNLNEQFF. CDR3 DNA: TGCGCCAGCAGCCAAGATACGAGACAGAATTTGAATGAGCAGTTCTTC.

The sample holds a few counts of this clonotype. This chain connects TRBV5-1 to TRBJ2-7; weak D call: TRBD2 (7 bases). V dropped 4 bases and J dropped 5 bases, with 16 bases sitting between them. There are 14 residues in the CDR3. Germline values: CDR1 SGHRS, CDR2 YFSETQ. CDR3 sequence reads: CASSGGAVEDEQYV. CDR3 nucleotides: TGCGCCAGCAGCGGGGGGGCGGTTGAGGACGAGCAGTACGTC.

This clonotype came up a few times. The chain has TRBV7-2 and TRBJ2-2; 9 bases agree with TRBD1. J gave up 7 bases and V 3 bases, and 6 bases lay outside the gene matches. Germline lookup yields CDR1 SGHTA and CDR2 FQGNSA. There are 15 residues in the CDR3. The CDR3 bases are TGTGCCAGCAGCTTGGGACAGGGAGATTACGGGGAGCTGTTTTTT. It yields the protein CASSLGQGDYGELFF.

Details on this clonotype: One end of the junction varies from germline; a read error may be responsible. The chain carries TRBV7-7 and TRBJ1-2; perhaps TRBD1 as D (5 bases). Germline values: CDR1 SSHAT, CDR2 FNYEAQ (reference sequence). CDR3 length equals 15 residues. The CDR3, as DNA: TGTGCTAGCAGCTTTTCCGGGACGGGCTTTTGTGGCTACACCTTC. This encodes CASSFSGTGFCGYTF.

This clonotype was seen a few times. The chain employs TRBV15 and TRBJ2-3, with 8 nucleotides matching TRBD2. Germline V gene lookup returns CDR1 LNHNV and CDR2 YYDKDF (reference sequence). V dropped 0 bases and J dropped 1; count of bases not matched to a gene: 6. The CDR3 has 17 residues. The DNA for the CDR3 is TGTGCCACCAGCAGAGATGAGGCGGGGGGACGCACAGATACGCAGTATTTT. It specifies CATSRDEAGGRTDTQYF.

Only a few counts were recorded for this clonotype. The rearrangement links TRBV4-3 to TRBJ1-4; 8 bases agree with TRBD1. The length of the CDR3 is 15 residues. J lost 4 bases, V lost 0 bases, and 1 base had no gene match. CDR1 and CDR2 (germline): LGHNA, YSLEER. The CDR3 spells CASSQETGVNEKLFF. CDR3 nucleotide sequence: TGCGCCAGCAGCCAAGAGACAGGGGTTAATGAAAAACTGTTTTTT.

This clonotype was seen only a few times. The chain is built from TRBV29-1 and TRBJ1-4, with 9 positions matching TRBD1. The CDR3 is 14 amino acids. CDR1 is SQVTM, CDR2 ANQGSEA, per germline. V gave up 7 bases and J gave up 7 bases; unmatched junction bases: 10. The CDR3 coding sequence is TGCAGCGCTATACCGGGACAGGGCTCTGAAAAACTGTTTTTT. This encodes CSAIPGQGSEKLFF.

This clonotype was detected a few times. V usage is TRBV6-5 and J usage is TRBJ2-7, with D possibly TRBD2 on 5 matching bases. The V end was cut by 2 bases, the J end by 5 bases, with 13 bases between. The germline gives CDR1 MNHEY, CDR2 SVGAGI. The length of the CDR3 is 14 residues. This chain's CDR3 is CASSYKTGRDEQYV. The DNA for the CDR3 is TGTGCCAGCAGTTACAAGACCGGGCGGGACGAGCAGTACGTC.

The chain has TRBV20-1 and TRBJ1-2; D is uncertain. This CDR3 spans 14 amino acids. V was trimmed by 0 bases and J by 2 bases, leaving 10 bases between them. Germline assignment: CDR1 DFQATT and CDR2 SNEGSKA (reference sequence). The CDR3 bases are TGCAGTGCTAGAGAGGGCAGAGGAAACTATGGCTACACCTTC. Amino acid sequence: CSAREGRGNYGYTF.

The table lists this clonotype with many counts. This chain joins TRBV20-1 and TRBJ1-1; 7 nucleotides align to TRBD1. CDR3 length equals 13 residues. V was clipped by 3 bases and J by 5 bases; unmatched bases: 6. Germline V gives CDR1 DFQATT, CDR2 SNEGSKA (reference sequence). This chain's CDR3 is CSASQGQPTEAFF. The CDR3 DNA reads TGCAGTGCTAGCCAGGGACAGCCGACTGAAGCTTTCTTT.

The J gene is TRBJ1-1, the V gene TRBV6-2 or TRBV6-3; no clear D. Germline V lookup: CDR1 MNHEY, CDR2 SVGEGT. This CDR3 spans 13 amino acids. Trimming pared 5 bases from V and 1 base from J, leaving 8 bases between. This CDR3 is CASSAYRNTEAFF. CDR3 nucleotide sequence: TGTGCCAGCAGTGCTTACAGGAACACTGAAGCTTTCTTT.

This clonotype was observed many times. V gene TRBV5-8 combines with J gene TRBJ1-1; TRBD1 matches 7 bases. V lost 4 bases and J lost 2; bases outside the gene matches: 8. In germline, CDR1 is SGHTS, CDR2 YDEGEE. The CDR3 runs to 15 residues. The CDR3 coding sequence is TGTGCCAGCAGCCGTGGGACAGCGATAAACACTGAAGCTTTCTTT. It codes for CASSRGTAINTEAFF.